Listed here are 15 T cell receptor beta chains from one sample, sequenced in a study of T cell responses to AZD1222 COVID-19 vaccine. Profiling relied on immunoSEQ multiplex PCR, and the TCRdb table lists in-frame clones only, not all of them. The table includes over 150,000 clones, roughly 92% detected once. The specimen was peripheral blood, collected on day 0 of AZD1222 vaccination. Receptors originate from an adult in good health.

J is TRBJ1-5 and V is TRBV7-9; a possible D gene is TRBD1 (5 bases). CDR3 size: 15 residues. V dropped 5 bases and J dropped 7 bases, with 18 bases sitting between them. CDR1 is SEHNR and CDR2 is FQNEAQ in the germline V gene (reference sequence). The CDR3 region has the DNA TGTGCCAGCAGCGGGGGGACTCAGAGGGCCCAGCCCCAGCATTTT. It is translated as CASSGGTQRAQPQHF.

This clone was recorded once. This chain uses TRBV5-6 with TRBJ1-2; D call uncertain. CDR1 and CDR2 (germline): SGHDT, YYEEEE. CDR3 size: 14 residues. V lost 2 bases and J lost 1, with 9 bases in between. CDR3 nucleotides: TGTGCCAGCAGCTTAGCGGCAGATAACTATGGCTACACCTTC. This translates into CASSLAADNYGYTF.

The chain recombines TRBV3-1 (or the pseudogene TRBV3-2) with TRBJ1-3; unclear D gene. The CDR3 runs to 17 residues. CDR1 is LGHDT and CDR2 is YNNKEL in the germline V gene (reference sequence). V was trimmed by 4 bases and J by 2 bases, leaving 18 bases between them. The CDR3 DNA reads TGTGCCAGCAGCCGGACGCCCCCCACGATTCCTGGAAACACCATATATTTT. Its protein is CASSRTPPTIPGNTIYF.

The chain has TRBV12-5 and TRBJ1-3; D not certain. The CDR3 has 15 residues. Trimming cost V 2 bases and J 2 bases, with 10 bases left between them. Germline V gene sequence: CDR1 LGHNT, CDR2 FRNRAP. CDR3 coding DNA: TGTGCTAGTGGTTTGCGGCTCCGGGCTGGAAACACCATATATTTT. Residues: CASGLRLRAGNTIYF.

The J gene is TRBJ1-2, the V gene TRBV10-1; D not certain. The V end lost 4 bases, the J end lost 4 bases, and 13 bases lay between the germline ends. Germline V gene data show CDR1 as WNHNN and CDR2 as SYGVQD (reference sequence). The CDR3 is made up of 14 amino acids. The CDR3, as DNA: TGCGCCAGCAGTGCGTCGTCCGGTTTCTATGGCTACACCTTC. It translates to CASSASSGFYGYTF.

This clone was seen just once. The chain has TRBV18 and TRBJ2-2, with D uncertain. V was trimmed by 3 bases and J by 12 bases, leaving 11 bases between them. The CDR3 contains 12 residues. In germline, CDR1 is KGHSH, CDR2 LQKENI. CDR3 in amino acids: CASSPIGGKLFF. The CDR3 DNA reads TGTGCCAGCTCACCTATCGGCGGAAAGCTGTTTTTT.

On this clone: This sample includes further DNA sequences coding for the same CDR3. This chain uses TRBV12-3 or TRBV12-4 with TRBJ1-2; the D gene is possibly TRBD1 (6 bases). This CDR3 has 13 amino acids. V lost 6 bases and J 2 bases, leaving 10 bases between the germline ends. This CDR3 reads CASSPDRNYGYTF. The DNA of the CDR3 is TGTGCCAGCAGCCCGGACAGAAACTATGGCTACACCTTC.

This clone was seen once. The rearrangement joins TRBV30 to TRBJ1-4; D is uncertain. Germline CDR1 and CDR2: GTSNPN and SVGIG (reference sequence). The V and J ends lost 1 base and 8 bases respectively, with 17 bases between them. This CDR3 contains 15 residues. DNA for the CDR3: TGTGCCTGGAGTGGGGTGGTGGAGGGTGGGGAAAAACTGTTTTTT. It yields the protein CAWSGVVEGGEKLFF.

The genes are TRBV6-5 and TRBJ1-4, with unresolved D. Trimming took off 5 bases at V and 2 bases at J, with 9 bases between the two ends. The CDR3 sequence is 14 residues long. CDR1 and CDR2 (germline): MNHEY, SVGAGI. The CDR3 here is CASSLGLTNEKLFF. CDR3 nucleotide sequence: TGTGCCAGCAGTCTCGGGTTGACTAATGAAAAACTGTTTTTT.

The chain has TRBV6-5 and TRBJ1-1; TRBD1 agrees at 7 bases. CDR1 MNHEY and CDR2 SVGAGI come from the germline V gene. V was clipped by 2 bases and J by 5 bases; unmatched bases: 8. The length of the CDR3 is 15 residues. CDR3: CASSYTGTARTEAFF. CDR3 nucleotides: TGTGCCAGCAGTTACACCGGGACAGCAAGAACTGAAGCTTTCTTT.

The V gene is TRBV7-9, the J gene TRBJ2-1; 13 nucleotides align to TRBD2. This CDR3 contains 15 residues. Germline V gene data show CDR1 as SEHNR and CDR2 as FQNEAQ (reference sequence). J was trimmed by 7 bases and V by 7 bases; bases with no gene match: 7. The CDR3 region has the DNA TGTGCCAGCATCCTAGAACTAGCGGGAGGGAATGAGCAGTTCTTC. Encoded protein: CASILELAGGNEQFF.

The table lists this clone with a count of one. Other DNA sequences in this sample translate to the same CDR3. CDR3 region: CASSYSWNTEAFF. CDR3 bases: TGTGCCAGCAGTTACAGTTGGAACACTGAAGCTTTCTTT. The chain couples TRBV6-5 to TRBJ1-1; no reliable D call. Deletions cut 2 bases from V and 1 base from J, with 5 bases between. The CDR3 runs to 13 residues. Germline V gives CDR1 MNHEY, CDR2 SVGAGI.

In this sample, this clone is large (0.1 to 1%). The chain has TRBV28 and TRBJ2-7; TRBD2 agrees at 14 bases. CDR3 length: 17 amino acids. With V trimmed by 5 bases and J by 3 bases, 9 bases remained unmatched. Germline V gives CDR1 MDHEN, CDR2 SYDVKM. DNA of the CDR3: TGTGCCAGCAGTCGTCGACTAGCGGGGGGGCCCCTCTACGAGCAGTACGTC. The encoded protein is CASSRRLAGGPLYEQYV.

The rearrangement joins TRBV6-1 to TRBJ1-1; 7 bases line up with TRBD1. Trimming at V came to 3 bases and at J to 1 base, leaving 5 bases not matched to a gene. The CDR3 has 15 residues. Germline V lookup: CDR1 MNHNS, CDR2 SASEGT. CDR3 loop: CASSDHRGRNTEAFF. CDR3 DNA sequence: TGTGCCAGCAGTGACCACAGGGGTCGGAACACTGAAGCTTTCTTT.

This chain's CDR3 is CASSQGLAGNYEQYF. The CDR3 region has the DNA TGTGCCAGCAGCCAAGGACTAGCGGGAAATTACGAGCAGTACTTC. V gene TRBV3-1 (or the pseudogene TRBV3-2) combines with J gene TRBJ2-7, with TRBD2 matching over 11 bases. V was pared by 1 base and J by 4 bases, with 3 bases of the junction left unmatched. The CDR3 spans 15 residues. Germline-derived CDR1 and CDR2 are LGHDT and YNNKEL (reference sequence).